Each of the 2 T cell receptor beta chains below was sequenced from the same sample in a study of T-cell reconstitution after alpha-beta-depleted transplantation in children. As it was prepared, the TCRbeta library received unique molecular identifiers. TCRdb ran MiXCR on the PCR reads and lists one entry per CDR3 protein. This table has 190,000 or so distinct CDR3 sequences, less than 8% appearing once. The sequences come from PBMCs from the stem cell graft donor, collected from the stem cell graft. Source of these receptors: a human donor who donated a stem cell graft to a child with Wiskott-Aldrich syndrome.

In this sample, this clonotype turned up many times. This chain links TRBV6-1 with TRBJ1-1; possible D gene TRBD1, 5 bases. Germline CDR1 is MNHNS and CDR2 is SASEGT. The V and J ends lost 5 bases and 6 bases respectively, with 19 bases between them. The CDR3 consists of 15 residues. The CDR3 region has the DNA TGTGCCAGCAGTCCCCGAACCGGGACGTTCCCTGAAGCTTTCTTT. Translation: CASSPRTGTFPEAFF.

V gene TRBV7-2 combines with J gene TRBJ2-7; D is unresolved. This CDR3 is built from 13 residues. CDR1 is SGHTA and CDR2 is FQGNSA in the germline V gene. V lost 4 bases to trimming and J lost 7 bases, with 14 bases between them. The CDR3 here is CASSSGPMGEQYF. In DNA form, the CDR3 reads TGTGCCAGCAGCTCCGGGCCCATGGGGGAGCAGTACTTC.